The 14 T cell receptor beta chains in this list originate from one sample, sequenced in a study of long-term antiretroviral therapy in people with HIV (dated by TCRdb to between 2021 and 2022). The immunoSEQ hsTCRB v3.0 assay was used at survey level resolution to sequence the TRB variable region. What TCRdb holds here is the immuneACCESS table cut down to in-frame rearrangements. Part of the clones is not present; checked against another copy, under half of the missing clones reflect an unresolved V gene, and the others are unexplained. This sample has about 20,000 clones in its table, and roughly nine tenths of those were observed once. About 9% of the sample belongs to the ten largest clones. This material consisted of unsorted PBMCs, taken about 4.1 years before starting antiretroviral therapy. The origin of the receptors is a woman aged 25 to 39 with HIV.

The rearrangement uses TRBV6-6 and TRBJ1-5; 7 positions agree with TRBD1. Germline V gives CDR1 MNHNY, CDR2 SVGAGI (reference sequence). There are 16 residues in the CDR3. J lost 5 bases, V lost 6 bases, and 13 bases had no gene match. CDR3 in DNA: TGTGCCAGCAGGAACGGCCTACAGGGGATCGATCAGCCCCAGCATTTT. This gives the protein CASRNGLQGIDQPQHF.

The chain uses TRBV9 and TRBJ2-2; 8 nucleotides line up with TRBD1. This CDR3 has 18 residues. Germline CDR1 and CDR2: SGDLS and YYNGEE. V gave up 0 bases and J gave up 4 bases; unmatched junction bases: 11. CDR3 sequence reads: CASSVGTGTTWGTGELFF. In DNA form, the CDR3 reads TGTGCCAGCAGCGTAGGGACAGGGACAACTTGGGGCACCGGGGAGCTGTTTTTT.

This clone is a singleton in its sample. The chain recombines TRBV19 with TRBJ2-1, with unresolved D. This CDR3 is built from 11 residues. V was clipped by 3 bases and J by 5 bases, with 2 bases between them. The V gene's germline CDR1 is LNHDA and CDR2 SQIVND (reference sequence). The CDR3 protein is CASSINNEQFF. The CDR3 region has the DNA TGTGCCAGTAGTATTAACAATGAGCAGTTCTTC.

The chain couples TRBV7-6 to TRBJ2-7; D is unclear. Trimming took off 2 bases at V and 1 base at J, with 3 bases between the two ends. CDR1 and CDR2 (germline): SGHVS, FNYEAQ. The CDR3 runs 12 residues. The CDR3 DNA is TGTGCCAGCAGCTTAACGTCCTACGAGCAGTACTTC. Amino acids: CASSLTSYEQYF.

The chain uses TRBV15 and TRBJ1-2; 9 positions match TRBD1. J gave up 4 bases and V 1 base, and 4 bases lay outside the gene matches. The CDR3 consists of 15 residues. Looked up from germline, CDR1 is LNHNV and CDR2 is YYDKDF (reference sequence). CDR3: CATSRGQGVTYGYTF. For the CDR3, the DNA is TGTGCCACCAGCAGAGGACAGGGGGTTACCTATGGCTACACCTTC.

This sequence joins TRBV28 and TRBJ1-2; D unresolved. There are 14 residues in the CDR3. V gave up 4 bases and J gave up 0 bases, with 9 bases separating them. Per the germline V gene, CDR1 is MDHEN and CDR2 is SYDVKM. The CDR3: CASSYNPANYGYTF. CDR3 bases: TGTGCCAGCAGTTATAATCCAGCTAACTATGGCTACACCTTC.

CDR3 in DNA: TGTGCCAGTAGTGAACCGGACGGAAATGAAAAACTGTTTTTT. It specifies CASSEPDGNEKLFF. The chain combines TRBV19 with TRBJ1-4; D unresolved. Per germline, CDR1 LNHDA and CDR2 SQIVND (reference sequence). The CDR3 length is 14 residues. Trimming took off 5 bases at V and 5 bases at J, with 12 bases between the two ends.

The chain combines TRBV27 with TRBJ2-4, with no clear D. The CDR3 has 15 residues. V lost 6 bases, J lost 0 bases, and 12 bases lay in between. Germline CDR1 reads MNHEY; CDR2 reads SMNVEV (reference sequence). The DNA for the CDR3 is TGTGCCAGCAGAGGGCCGGGCCTAGCCAAAAACATTCAGTACTTC. It specifies CASRGPGLAKNIQYF.

This clone was recorded once. This chain joins TRBV7-9 and TRBJ2-1; tentatively, D is TRBD1 or TRBD2 (7 bases each). Deletions cut 0 bases from V and 14 bases from J, with 14 bases between. Germline V CDR1 and CDR2: SEHNR, FQNEAQ (reference sequence). This CDR3 is 13 amino acids long. The chain's CDR3 is CASSLAQGEGKFF. Here the CDR3 DNA reads TGTGCCAGCAGCTTAGCGCAGGGGGAGGGGAAGTTCTTC. Full variable domain (outside the CDR3, taken from reference TRBV7-9 and TRBJ2-1): DTGVSQNPRHKITKRGQNVTFRCDPISEHNRLYWYRQTLGQGPEFLTYFQNEAQLEKSRLLSDRFSAERPKGSFSTLEIQRTEQGDSAMYLCASSLAQGEGKFFGPGTRLTVL.

The chain combines TRBV9 with TRBJ1-2, with D perhaps TRBD1 (5 bases). The CDR3 extends over 14 amino acids. CDR1 and CDR2 (germline): SGDLS, YYNGEE. The V gene lost 4 bases and the J gene lost 2 bases, with 12 bases spanning the gap. DNA of the CDR3: TGTGCCAGCAGCCCTTCGGGGGGAAACTATGGCTACACCTTC. Its translation is CASSPSGGNYGYTF.

This chain's CDR3 is CATVSTGAETQYF. CDR3 sequence (DNA): TGTGCCACCGTGTCCACAGGGGCAGAGACCCAGTACTTC. The rearrangement joins TRBV10-3 to TRBJ2-5; 7 nucleotides agree with TRBD1. With 10 bases clipped from V and 4 bases from J, the junction kept 9 bases outside the gene matches. The CDR3 totals 13 residues. CDR1 is ENHRY, CDR2 SYGVKD, per germline.

This chain uses TRBV12-1 with TRBJ1-2. TRBV12-1 is a listed pseudogene. The CDR3 contains 19 residues. The DNA of the CDR3 is TGTGCCAGCAGCTTTACCGAGACCCCAGGACGGCAGTTCCCCTATGGCTACACCTTC. Its translation: CASSFTETPGRQFPYGYTF.

The table lists this clone with a count of one. The chain couples TRBV7-2 to TRBJ1-3, with D unclear. Germline values: CDR1 SGHTA, CDR2 FQGNSA. This CDR3 is built from 13 residues. The germline V and J ends were trimmed by 2 bases and 4 bases, with 6 bases remaining between them. CDR3 coding DNA: TGTGCCAGCAGCTTACTGTACGGAAACACCATATATTTT. Amino acids: CASSLLYGNTIYF.

The chain carries TRBV7-2 and TRBJ1-1; 9 bases line up with TRBD1. This CDR3 is 14 amino acids long. The germline V gene has CDR1 SGHTA and CDR2 FQGNSA. The V segment lost 5 bases and the J segment 3 bases; nucleotides outside the gene matches: 4. DNA of the CDR3: TGTGCCAGCAGCCAACGGACAGGGGACACTGAAGCTTTCTTT. Translation gives CASSQRTGDTEAFF.